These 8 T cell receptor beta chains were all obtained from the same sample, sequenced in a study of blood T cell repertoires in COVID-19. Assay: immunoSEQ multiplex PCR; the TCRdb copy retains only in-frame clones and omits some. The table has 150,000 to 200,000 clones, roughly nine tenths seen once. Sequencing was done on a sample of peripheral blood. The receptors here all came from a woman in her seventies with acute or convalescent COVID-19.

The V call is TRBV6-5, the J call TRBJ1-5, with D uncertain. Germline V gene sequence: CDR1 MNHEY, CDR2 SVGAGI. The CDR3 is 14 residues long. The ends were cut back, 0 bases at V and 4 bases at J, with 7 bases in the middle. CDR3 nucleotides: TGTGCCAGCAGTTACTCGAATCGGAATCAGCCCCAGCATTTT. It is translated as CASSYSNRNQPQHF.

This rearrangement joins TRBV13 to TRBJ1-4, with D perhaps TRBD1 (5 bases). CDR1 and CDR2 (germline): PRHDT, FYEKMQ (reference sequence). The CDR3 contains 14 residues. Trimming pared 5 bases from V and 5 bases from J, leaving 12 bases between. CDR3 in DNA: TGTGCCAGCAGCCGGGGGGACCGGAATGAAAAACTGTTTTTT. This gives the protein CASSRGDRNEKLFF.

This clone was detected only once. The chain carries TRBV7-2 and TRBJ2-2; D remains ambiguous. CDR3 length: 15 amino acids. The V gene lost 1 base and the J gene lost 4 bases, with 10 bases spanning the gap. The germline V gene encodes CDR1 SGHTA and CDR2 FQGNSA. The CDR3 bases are TGTGCCAGCAGCTTAGGCCGCGCGAGCACCGGGGAGCTGTTTTTT. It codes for CASSLGRASTGELFF.

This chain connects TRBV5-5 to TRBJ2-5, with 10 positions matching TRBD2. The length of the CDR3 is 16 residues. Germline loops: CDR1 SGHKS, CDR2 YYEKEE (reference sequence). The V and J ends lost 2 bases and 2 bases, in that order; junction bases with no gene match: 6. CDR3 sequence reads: CASSFPRTSGQETQYF. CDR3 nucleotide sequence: TGTGCCAGCAGCTTTCCCCGGACTAGCGGACAAGAGACCCAGTACTTC.

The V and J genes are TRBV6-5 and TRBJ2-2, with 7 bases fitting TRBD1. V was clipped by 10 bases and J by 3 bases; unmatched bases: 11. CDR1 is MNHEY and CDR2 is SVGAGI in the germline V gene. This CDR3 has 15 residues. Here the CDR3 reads CATLPGTADTGELFF. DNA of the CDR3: TGTGCCACGCTCCCGGGGACAGCAGACACCGGGGAGCTGTTTTTT.

The CDR3, as DNA: TGTGCCAGCAGCGTAGGAGGAGAGGCCTACAATGAGCAGTTCTTC. Amino acids: CASSVGGEAYNEQFF. V gene TRBV9 combines with J gene TRBJ2-1; no reliable D call. This CDR3 region has 15 residues. Germline V gene data show CDR1 as SGDLS and CDR2 as YYNGEE. V lost 0 bases to trimming and J lost 2 bases, with 9 bases between them.

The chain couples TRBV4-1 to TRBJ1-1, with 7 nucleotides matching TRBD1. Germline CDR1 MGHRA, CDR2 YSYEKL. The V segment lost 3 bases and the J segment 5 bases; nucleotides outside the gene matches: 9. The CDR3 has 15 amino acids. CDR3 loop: CASSHNKRGPTEAFF. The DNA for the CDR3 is TGCGCCAGCAGCCACAATAAGAGGGGGCCTACTGAAGCTTTCTTT.

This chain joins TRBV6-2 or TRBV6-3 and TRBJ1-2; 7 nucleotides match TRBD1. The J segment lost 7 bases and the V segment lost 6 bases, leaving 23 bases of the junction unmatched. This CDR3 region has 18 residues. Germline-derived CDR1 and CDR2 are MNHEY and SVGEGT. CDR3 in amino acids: CASSIVKRTGVWLGGYTF. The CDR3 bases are TGTGCCAGCAGCATCGTAAAAAGAACAGGGGTTTGGCTCGGTGGCTACACCTTC.